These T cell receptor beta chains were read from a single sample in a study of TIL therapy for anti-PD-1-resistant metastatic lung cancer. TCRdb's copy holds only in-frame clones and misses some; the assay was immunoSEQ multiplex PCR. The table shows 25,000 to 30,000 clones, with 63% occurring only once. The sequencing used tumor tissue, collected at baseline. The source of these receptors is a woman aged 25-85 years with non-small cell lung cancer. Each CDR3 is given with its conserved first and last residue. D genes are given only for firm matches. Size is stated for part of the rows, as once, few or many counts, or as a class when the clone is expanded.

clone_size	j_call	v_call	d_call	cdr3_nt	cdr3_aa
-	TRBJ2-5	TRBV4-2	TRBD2	TGTGCCAGCAGCCAAGGACTAGCGGGAGGGAAGGAGACCCAGTACTTC	CASSQGLAGGKETQYF
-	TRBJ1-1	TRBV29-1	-	TGCAGCGGGGGGGGGAACACTGAAGCTTTCTTT	CSGGGNTEAFF
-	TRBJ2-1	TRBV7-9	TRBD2	TGTGCCAGCAGCTTAGCCCGAAATAGCGGGAGTCTAGGTGAGCAGTTCTTC	CASSLARNSGSLGEQFF
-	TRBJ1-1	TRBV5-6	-	TGTGCCAGCAGCTTGGACGGGACCGTACTTGAAGCTTTCTTT	CASSLDGTVLEAFF
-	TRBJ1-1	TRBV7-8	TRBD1	TGTGCCAGCAGCTTAGGATTACGAGACAGGGGTATCTTT	CASSLGLRDRGIF
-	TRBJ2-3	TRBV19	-	TGTGCCAGTAGTATGGGTAGAGGCACAGATACGCAGTATTTT	CASSMGRGTDTQYF
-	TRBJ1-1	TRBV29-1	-	TGCAGCGGTGTACAGAGAAACACTGAAGCTTTCTTT	CSGVQRNTEAFF
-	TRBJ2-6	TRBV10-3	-	TGTGCCATCAGTGAGTCAGGGACTGGGGCCAACGTCCTGACTTTC	CAISESGTGANVLTF
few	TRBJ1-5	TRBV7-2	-	TGTGCCAGCAGCTTTGGGGCGGATCAGCCCCAGCATTTT	CASSFGADQPQHF
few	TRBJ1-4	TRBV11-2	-	TGTGCCAGCAGCCCGGGAGACAGGTTTCTTAATGAAAAACTGTTTTTT	CASSPGDRFLNEKLFF
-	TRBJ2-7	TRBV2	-	TGTGCCAGCATGTCCTACGAGCAGTACTTC	CASMSYEQYF
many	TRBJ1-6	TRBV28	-	TGTGCCAGCAGCTTGGTCCCCAGGGATCGTTCACCCCTCCACTTT	CASSLVPRDRSPLHF
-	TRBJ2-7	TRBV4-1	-	TGCGCCAGCAGCCAAGACCCCCTTAACGAGCAGTACTTC	CASSQDPLNEQYF
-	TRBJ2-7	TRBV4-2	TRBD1	TGTGCCAGCAGCCGGGTACAGGGGACCGTCGAGCAGTACTTC	CASSRVQGTVEQYF
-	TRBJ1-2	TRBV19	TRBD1	TGTGCCAGTAGTAGACTGCAGGGGGACGGCTACACCTTC	CASSRLQGDGYTF
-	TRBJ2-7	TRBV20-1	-	TGCAGTGCAAACGTGGTTGACGAGCAGTACTTC	CSANVVDEQYF
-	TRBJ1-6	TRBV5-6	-	TGTGCCAGCAGCTCAGGACGACAAATTACCCTCCACTTT	CASSSGRQITLHF
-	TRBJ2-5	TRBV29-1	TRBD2	TGCAGCGTTGCTACTAGCGGGAGTCGGGGAGAGACCCAGTACTTC	CSVATSGSRGETQYF
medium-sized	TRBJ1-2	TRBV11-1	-	TGTGCCAGCAGCTACACAGGGTCGGGCTACACCTTC	CASSYTGSGYTF
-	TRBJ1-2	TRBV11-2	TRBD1	TGTGCCAGCAGCCCCCACCCGGGACAGGGAGGTATTAGCTATGGCTACACCTTC	CASSPHPGQGGISYGYTF
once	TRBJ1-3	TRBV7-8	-	TGTGCCAGCAGCTTGGTCCGGGGATTTCGGAACACCATATATTTT	CASSLVRGFRNTIYF
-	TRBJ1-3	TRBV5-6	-	TGTGCCAGCAGCCATTCGGGATGGGGGGGACCGTCAGGCACCATATATTTT	CASSHSGWGGPSGTIYF
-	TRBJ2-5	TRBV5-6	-	TGTGCCAGCAGCTTTAAGGACAGCTATCAAGAGACCCAGTACTTC	CASSFKDSYQETQYF
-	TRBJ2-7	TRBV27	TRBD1	TGTGCCAGCAGTCCTCGACAGGGGAAGTACGAGCAGTACTTC	CASSPRQGKYEQYF
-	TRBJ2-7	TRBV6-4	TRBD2	TGTGCCATCAGTGAGGCTCCGGGACTAGCGGGAATCCTTGGGTCTTTC	CAISEAPGLAGILGSF
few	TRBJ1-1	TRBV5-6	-	TGTGCCAGCAGTTTGGACAGCAGCCTTCTCGCTGAAGCTTTCTTT	CASSLDSSLLAEAFF
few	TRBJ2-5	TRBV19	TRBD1	TGTGCCAGTAGAACTACAGGGGGCGCAAATAGAGAGACCCAGTACTTC	CASRTTGGANRETQYF
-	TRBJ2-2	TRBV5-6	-	TGTGCCAGCAGCCAGGGTAGAGGGAGGTGGGAGCTGTTTTTT	CASSQGRGRWELFF
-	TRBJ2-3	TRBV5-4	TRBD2	TGTGCCAGCAGCTCGACTAGCGGGCGGACAGATACGCAGTATTTT	CASSSTSGRTDTQYF
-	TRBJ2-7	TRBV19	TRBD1	TGTGCCAGTAGTCACGGGACAGACGCCTACGAGCAGTACTTC	CASSHGTDAYEQYF
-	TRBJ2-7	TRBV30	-	TGTGCCTGGAGTGTAACTGGCGGGTCCACCTACGAGCAGTACTTC	CAWSVTGGSTYEQYF
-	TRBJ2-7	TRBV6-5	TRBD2	TGTGCCAGCAGTGTTAGCGGGAGGGCGTACGAGCAGTACTTC	CASSVSGRAYEQYF
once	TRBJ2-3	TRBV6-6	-	TGTGCCAGCAGCTGGACGCGCACAGATACGCAGTATTTT	CASSWTRTDTQYF
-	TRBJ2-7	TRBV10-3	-	TGTGCCATCATGGCGGACTCCTACGAGCAGTACTTC	CAIMADSYEQYF
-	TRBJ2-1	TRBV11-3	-	TGTGCCAGCAGCTCGCCTGAGGCCAGCTCCTACAATGAGCAGTTCTTC	CASSSPEASSYNEQFF
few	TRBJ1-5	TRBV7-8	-	TGTGCCAGCAGCTTAGAGGGAAGCAATCAGCCCCAGCATTTT	CASSLEGSNQPQHF
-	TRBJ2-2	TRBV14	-	TGTGCCAGCAGCCAAGAAGCCCTAGGGTCCGGGGAGCTGTTTTTT	CASSQEALGSGELFF
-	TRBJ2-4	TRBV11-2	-	TGTGCCAGCAGCCCGGTTAGCGGAGGGGGGGACATTCAGTACTTC	CASSPVSGGGDIQYF
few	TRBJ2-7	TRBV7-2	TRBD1	TGTGCCAGCAGACCCGACAGGGGAAGGTTCGAGCAGTACTTC	CASRPDRGRFEQYF
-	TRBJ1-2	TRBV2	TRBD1	TGTGCCAGCAAGGTTCCGGGACAGGGACCTTATGGCTACACCTTC	CASKVPGQGPYGYTF
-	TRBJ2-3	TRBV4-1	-	TGCGCCAGCAGCCAAGATCCCAGCACAGATACGCAGTATTTT	CASSQDPSTDTQYF
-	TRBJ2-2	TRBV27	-	TGTGCCAGCAGTTTAACCCCGGACGGGTCGTATACCGGGGAGCTGTTTTTT	CASSLTPDGSYTGELFF